These 26 T cell receptor beta chains were all obtained from the same sample, sequenced in a study of OX40 agonist ivuxolimab in advanced cancers. Generated by immunoSEQ multiplex PCR, the TCRdb table keeps only in-frame clones and is missing some. The sample consists of 35,000 or so clones, 60% to 80% of them appearing once. The sample consisted of CD4+ or CD8+ T cells sorted from blood, taken in a trial of the OX40 agonist ivuxolimab. All receptors derive from an adult with an advanced solid tumor such as melanoma, head and neck, liver or kidney cancer.

This chain joins TRBV28 and TRBJ2-7, with D maybe TRBD1 (7 bases). Deletions cut 6 bases from V and 6 bases from J, with 12 bases between. CDR3 size: 12 residues. Germline values: CDR1 MDHEN, CDR2 SYDVKM. This CDR3 is CASRGQEGEQYF. The CDR3 coding sequence is TGTGCCAGCAGAGGACAGGAGGGCGAGCAGTACTTC.

V and J are TRBV10-3 and TRBJ2-7; a weak D match, TRBD2 (5 bases). V lost 6 bases and J lost 5, with 11 bases in between. CDR3 length: 12 residues. Germline V gene sequence: CDR1 ENHRY, CDR2 SYGVKD. The CDR3 sequence: CAIRRETDEQYF. The CDR3, as DNA: TGTGCCATCAGGAGGGAGACCGACGAGCAGTACTTC.

This rearrangement joins TRBV5-5 to TRBJ2-7; D might be TRBD1 (6 bases). The V and J ends lost 0 bases and 2 bases respectively, with 12 bases between them. The germline CDR1 and CDR2 sequences are SGHKS and YYEKEE (reference sequence). There are 15 residues in the CDR3. The CDR3 reads CASSLEAGETYEQYF. In DNA form, the CDR3 reads TGTGCCAGCAGCTTGGAGGCAGGGGAAACCTACGAGCAGTACTTC. Together with reference TRBV5-5 and TRBJ2-7, the CDR3 gives the full variable domain: DAGVTQSPTHLIKTRGQQVTLRCSPISGHKSVSWYQQVLGQGPQFIFQYYEKEERGRGNFPDRFSARQFPNYSSELNVNALLLGDSALYLCASSLEAGETYEQYFGPGTRLTVT.

This chain joins TRBV30 and TRBJ2-7, with D possibly being TRBD2 (6 bases). The ends were cut back, 5 bases at V and 3 bases at J, with 17 bases in the middle. The CDR3 has 14 amino acids. Germline assignment: CDR1 GTSNPN and CDR2 SVGIG (reference sequence). CDR3 DNA: TGTGCCTGGGAAATTATAACGGGGGACTACGAGCAGTACTTC. Encoded protein: CAWEIITGDYEQYF.

The CDR3 protein is CASSQAAPLGDGYTF. CDR3 DNA sequence: TGTGCCAGCAGCCAAGCCGCCCCCCTGGGAGATGGCTACACCTTC. This chain joins TRBV4-2 and TRBJ1-2, with D unclear. V was clipped by 1 base and J by 6 bases, with 15 bases between them. Germline V gene sequence: CDR1 LGHNA, CDR2 YNFKEQ. The CDR3 length is 15 residues.

This clone was recorded once. The V and J genes are TRBV10-3 and TRBJ2-7, with no clear D. The CDR3 sequence is 12 residues long. V was cut by 6 bases and J by 5 bases, with 11 bases left in between. Per germline, CDR1 ENHRY and CDR2 SYGVKD. CDR3 sequence: CAIRTTNDEQYF. The CDR3 DNA is TGTGCCATCAGGACAACCAATGACGAGCAGTACTTC.

The chain links TRBV27 to TRBJ1-1; no reliable D call. V was shortened by 8 bases and J by 5 bases, with 15 bases between the two germline ends. The CDR3 sequence is 13 residues long. Per the germline V gene, CDR1 is MNHEY and CDR2 is SMNVEV (reference sequence). The DNA of the CDR3 is TGTGCCAGCTACCCCGCGGGGTATACTGAAGCTTTCTTT. Its translation is CASYPAGYTEAFF.

J is TRBJ2-2 and V is TRBV5-8; D ambiguous. CDR1 and CDR2 (germline): SGHTS, YDEGEE. CDR3 size: 15 residues. The V end lost 0 bases, the J end lost 3 bases, and 9 bases lay between the germline ends. CDR3 DNA sequence: TGTGCCAGCAGCTTGGGGCGTAAGGACACCGGGGAGCTGTTTTTT. It yields the protein CASSLGRKDTGELFF.

This chain links TRBV7-9 with TRBJ1-5; D unclear. This CDR3 comprises 13 residues. Germline V lookup: CDR1 SEHNR, CDR2 FQNEAQ (reference sequence). Trimming removed 5 bases from V and 5 bases from J, with 10 bases in between. For the CDR3, the DNA is TGTGCCAGCAGCAAAGACGGGTATCAGCCCCAGCATTTT. Its translation is CASSKDGYQPQHF.

The chain has TRBV28 and TRBJ1-5, with D possibly TRBD1 on 6 matching bases. Germline-derived CDR1 and CDR2 are MDHEN and SYDVKM. The V and J ends lost 2 bases and 6 bases respectively, with 11 bases between them. The CDR3 length is 14 residues. This CDR3 is CASSLRQGIQPQHF. The CDR3 DNA sequence: TGTGCCAGCAGTTTACGGCAGGGGATTCAGCCCCAGCATTTT. Combining the CDR3 with reference TRBV28 and TRBJ1-5 gives the whole variable domain DVKVTQSSRYLVKRTGEKVFLECVQDMDHENMFWYRQDPGLGLRLIYFSYDVKMKEKGDIPEGYSVSREKKERFSLILESASTNQTSMYLCASSLRQGIQPQHFGDGTRLSIL.

This clone was seen only a few times. J is TRBJ2-1 and V is TRBV19, with D possibly being TRBD2 (6 bases). The CDR3 extends over 15 amino acids. Trimming removed 5 bases from V and 4 bases from J, with 15 bases in between. From germline, CDR1 is LNHDA and CDR2 SQIVND (reference sequence). CDR3 amino acids: CASSPLWGEYNEQFF. The CDR3 nucleotides are TGTGCCAGTAGTCCCCTCTGGGGGGAGTACAATGAGCAGTTCTTC.

This clone was seen only once. The chain links TRBV7-9 to TRBJ2-7; the D gene is possibly TRBD1 (6 bases). The CDR3 length is 14 residues. The germline V gene has CDR1 SEHNR and CDR2 FQNEAQ (reference sequence). Between the trimmed V and J ends, which lost 5 bases and 3 bases, there was a span of 14 bases. CDR3 in DNA: TGTGCCAGCAGCCACGACAGGAACTACTACGAGCAGTACTTC. Translation: CASSHDRNYYEQYF.

This clone appeared a single time. The V call is TRBV7-2, the J call TRBJ2-7; maybe TRBD2 (6 bases). Per germline, CDR1 SGHTA and CDR2 FQGNSA. This CDR3 contains 14 residues. The V and J ends lost 5 bases and 1 base respectively, with 12 bases between them. CDR3 sequence (DNA): TGTGCCAGCAGCCAAGCGGGCGGTTCCTACGAGCAGTACTTC. This codes for CASSQAGGSYEQYF.

This chain uses TRBV7-9 with TRBJ2-7, with 7 bases that match TRBD2. CDR1 SEHNR and CDR2 FQNEAQ come from the germline V gene (reference sequence). Unmatched junction bases numbered 6, after V lost 1 base and J lost 3 bases. This CDR3 comprises 15 residues. CDR3 residues: CASSLVAGAIYEQYF. As DNA, the CDR3 is TGTGCCAGCAGCTTAGTTGCGGGAGCCATCTACGAGCAGTACTTC.

V gene TRBV5-5 combines with J gene TRBJ2-5; D is possibly TRBD1 or TRBD2 (5 bases each). Between the trimmed V and J ends, which lost 4 bases and 5 bases, there was a span of 15 bases. CDR3 length: 14 residues. Germline V gene data show CDR1 as SGHKS and CDR2 as YYEKEE (reference sequence). The CDR3 DNA reads as TGTGCCAGCAGCCGTTTCAGGGACGAGGAGACCCAGTACTTC. Protein: CASSRFRDEETQYF.

The chain has TRBV9 and TRBJ1-4; 9 bases map to TRBD1. The CDR3 has 14 residues. In germline, CDR1 is SGDLS, CDR2 YYNGEE. V shed 6 bases and J 4 bases; nucleotides not matched to a gene: 4. CDR3 region: CASNRGLDNEKLFF. In DNA, the CDR3 is TGTGCCAGCAACAGGGGGCTGGATAATGAAAAACTGTTTTTT.

The chain links TRBV5-6 to TRBJ1-5; no clear D. This CDR3 has 13 residues. Germline CDR1 and CDR2: SGHDT and YYEEEE. The V end lost 3 bases, the J end lost 6 bases, and 10 bases lay between the germline ends. The CDR3: CASSWAPGQPQHF. The CDR3 DNA is TGTGCCAGCAGCTGGGCCCCTGGTCAGCCCCAGCATTTT.

The chain recombines TRBV28 with TRBJ2-7; D is undetermined. V was pared by 2 bases and J by 2 bases, with 13 bases between. Germline V lookup: CDR1 MDHEN, CDR2 SYDVKM. The CDR3 spans 15 residues. The CDR3 DNA reads as TGTGCCAGCAGTTTAACTCGTTACAGAACCTACGAGCAGTACTTC. The encoded protein is CASSLTRYRTYEQYF.

The chain is built from TRBV5-6 and TRBJ2-7; TRBD2 agrees at 9 bases. The CDR3 sequence is 17 residues long. Germline V gene lookup returns CDR1 SGHDT and CDR2 YYEEEE. V was clipped by 4 bases and J by 0 bases; unmatched bases: 11. The CDR3 spells CASSPSPGTSTSYEQYF. In DNA, the CDR3 is TGTGCCAGCAGCCCCTCCCCCGGGACTAGCACCTCCTACGAGCAGTACTTC.

The chain is built from TRBV6-6 and TRBJ1-2; D gene ambiguous. The V gene's germline CDR1 is MNHNY and CDR2 SVGAGI (reference sequence). This CDR3 is built from 15 residues. V lost 6 bases and J lost 7, with 21 bases in between. CDR3 sequence (DNA): TGTGCCAGCAGCCCAAACCCGGTGGCCGGAGGTGGCTACACCTTC. Its translation: CASSPNPVAGGGYTF.

This clone turned up a few times. The genes are TRBV28 and TRBJ2-7; D remains unclear. V was cut by 6 bases and J by 3 bases, with 3 bases left in between. The CDR3 covers 10 residues. Germline CDR1 is MDHEN and CDR2 is SYDVKM. CDR3 region: CASSRYEQYF. As DNA, the CDR3 is TGTGCCAGCAGCCGCTACGAGCAGTACTTC.

V usage is TRBV11-2 and J usage is TRBJ1-6; no clear D gene. The CDR3 covers 13 residues. V shed 3 bases and J shed 9 bases, with 9 bases lying between them. Germline V gene data show CDR1 as SGHAT and CDR2 as FQNNGV. The CDR3: CASSFGKGSPLHF. In DNA, the CDR3 is TGTGCCAGCAGCTTCGGCAAGGGTTCACCCCTCCACTTT.

V is TRBV6-5 and J is TRBJ2-1, with a weak D call TRBD2 (5 bases). V was cut by 2 bases and J by 2 bases, with 10 bases left in between. The CDR3 is 15 amino acids. Germline CDR1 reads MNHEY; CDR2 reads SVGAGI. This CDR3 is CASSYRYGAYNEQFF. The CDR3 region has the DNA TGTGCCAGCAGTTACCGTTACGGGGCCTACAATGAGCAGTTCTTC.

This clone appeared a single time. The rearrangement joins TRBV7-9 to TRBJ2-1; perhaps TRBD2 as D (5 bases). The CDR3 consists of 13 residues. V lost 6 bases and J lost 6, with 12 bases in between. The germline gives CDR1 SEHNR, CDR2 FQNEAQ (reference sequence). CDR3: CASSPPLANEQFF. The CDR3 coding sequence is TGTGCCAGCAGTCCTCCTCTAGCCAATGAGCAGTTCTTC. The entire variable domain, with the rest obtained from reference TRBV7-9 and TRBJ2-1, is as follows: DTGVSQNPRHKITKRGQNVTFRCDPISEHNRLYWYRQTLGQGPEFLTYFQNEAQLEKSRLLSDRFSAERPKGSFSTLEIQRTEQGDSAMYLCASSPPLANEQFFGPGTRLTVL.

Here the CDR3 reads CASSRSPASSYEQYF. Written as DNA, the CDR3 is TGCGCCAGCAGCCGTAGTCCGGCTAGCTCCTACGAGCAGTACTTC. The chain recombines TRBV4-3 with TRBJ2-7; D is uncertain. Trimming took off 4 bases at V and 0 bases at J, with 13 bases between the two ends. The CDR3 runs 15 residues. Germline V CDR1 and CDR2: LGHNA, YSLEER.

The genes are TRBV4-2 and TRBJ2-5, with D unresolved. Germline CDR1 is LGHNA and CDR2 is YNFKEQ. Trimming removed 1 base from V and 5 bases from J, with 8 bases in between. This CDR3 contains 13 residues. The CDR3 loop reads CASSQVRWETQYF. The DNA for the CDR3 is TGTGCCAGCAGCCAAGTACGATGGGAGACCCAGTACTTC.